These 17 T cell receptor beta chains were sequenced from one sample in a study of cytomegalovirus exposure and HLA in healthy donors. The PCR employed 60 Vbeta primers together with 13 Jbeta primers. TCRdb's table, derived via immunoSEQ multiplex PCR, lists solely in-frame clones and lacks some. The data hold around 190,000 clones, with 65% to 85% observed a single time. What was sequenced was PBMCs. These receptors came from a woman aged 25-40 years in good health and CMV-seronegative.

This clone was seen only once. CDR3 DNA sequence: TGTGCCAGCAGGCATCTGAGCTCCTACAATGAGCAGTTCTTC. It encodes CASRHLSSYNEQFF. The chain couples TRBV27 to TRBJ2-1; no firm D call. With 6 bases removed from V and 0 bases from J, the gap between germline ends came to 9 bases. Per germline, CDR1 MNHEY and CDR2 SMNVEV (reference sequence). The length of the CDR3 is 14 residues.

For the CDR3, the DNA is TGTGCCAGCAGCTCTGACAGTTTTCAGCCCCAGCATTTT. The encoded protein is CASSSDSFQPQHF. V is TRBV2 and J is TRBJ1-5, with a possible D match to TRBD1 (5 bases). The CDR3 runs to 13 residues. Deletions cut 6 bases from V and 6 bases from J, with 12 bases between. Per the germline V gene, CDR1 is SNHLY and CDR2 is FYNNEI.

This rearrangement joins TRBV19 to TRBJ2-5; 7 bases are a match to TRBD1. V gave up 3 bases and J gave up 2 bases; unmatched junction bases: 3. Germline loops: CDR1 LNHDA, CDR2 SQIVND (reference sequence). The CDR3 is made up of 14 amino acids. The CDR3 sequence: CASSIWTGQETQYF. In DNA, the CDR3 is TGTGCCAGTAGTATTTGGACAGGTCAAGAGACCCAGTACTTC.

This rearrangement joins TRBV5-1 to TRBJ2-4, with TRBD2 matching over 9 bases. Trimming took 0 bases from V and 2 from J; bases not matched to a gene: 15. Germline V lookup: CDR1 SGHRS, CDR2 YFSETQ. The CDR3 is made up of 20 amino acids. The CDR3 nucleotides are TGCGCCAGCAGCTTGGAACCTAGCGGGGTACCACTGCCGCCCAAAAACATTCAGTACTTC. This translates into CASSLEPSGVPLPPKNIQYF.

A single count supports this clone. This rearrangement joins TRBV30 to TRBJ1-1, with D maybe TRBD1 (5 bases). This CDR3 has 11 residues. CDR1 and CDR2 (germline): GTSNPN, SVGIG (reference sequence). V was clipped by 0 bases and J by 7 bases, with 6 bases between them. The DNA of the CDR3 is TGTGCCTGGAGTGTAGGGGTTGAAGCTTTCTTT. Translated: CAWSVGVEAFF.

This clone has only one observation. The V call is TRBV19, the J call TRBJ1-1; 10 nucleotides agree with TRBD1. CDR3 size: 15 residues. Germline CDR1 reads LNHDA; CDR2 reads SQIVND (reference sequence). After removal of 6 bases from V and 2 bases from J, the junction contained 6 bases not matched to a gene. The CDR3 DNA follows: TGTGCCAGTAGCTCGACAGGGGGCTTCAACACTGAAGCTTTCTTT. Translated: CASSSTGGFNTEAFF.

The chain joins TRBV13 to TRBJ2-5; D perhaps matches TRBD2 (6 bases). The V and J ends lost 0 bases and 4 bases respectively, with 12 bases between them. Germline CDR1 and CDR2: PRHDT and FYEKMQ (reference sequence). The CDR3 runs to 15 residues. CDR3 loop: CASSLGWHGGETQYF. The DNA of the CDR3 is TGTGCCAGCAGCTTAGGTTGGCACGGGGGAGAGACCCAGTACTTC.

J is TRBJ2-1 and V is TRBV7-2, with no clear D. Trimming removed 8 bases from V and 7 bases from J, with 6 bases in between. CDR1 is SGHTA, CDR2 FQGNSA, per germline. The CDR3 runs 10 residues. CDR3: CASGRNEQFF. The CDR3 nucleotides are TGTGCCAGCGGCCGTAATGAGCAGTTCTTC.

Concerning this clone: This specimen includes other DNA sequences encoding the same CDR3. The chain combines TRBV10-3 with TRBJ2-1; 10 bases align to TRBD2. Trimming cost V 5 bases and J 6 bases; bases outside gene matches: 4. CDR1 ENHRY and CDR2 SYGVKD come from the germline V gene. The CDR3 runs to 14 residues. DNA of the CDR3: TGTGCCATCAGTCCCGGACTAGCGGCCAATGAGCAGTTCTTC. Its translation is CAISPGLAANEQFF.

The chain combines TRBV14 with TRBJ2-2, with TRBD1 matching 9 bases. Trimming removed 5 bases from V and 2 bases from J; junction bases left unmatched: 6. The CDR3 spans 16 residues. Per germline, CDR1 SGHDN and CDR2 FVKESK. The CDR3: CASSTRTGDNTGELFF. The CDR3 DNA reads TGTGCCAGCAGCACTCGGACAGGGGATAACACCGGGGAGCTGTTTTTT. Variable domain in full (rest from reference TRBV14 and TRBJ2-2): EAGVTQFPSHSVIEKGQTVTLRCDPISGHDNLYWYRRVMGKEIKFLLHFVKESKQDESGMPNNRFLAERTGGTYSTLKVQPAELEDSGVYFCASSTRTGDNTGELFFGEGSRLTVL.

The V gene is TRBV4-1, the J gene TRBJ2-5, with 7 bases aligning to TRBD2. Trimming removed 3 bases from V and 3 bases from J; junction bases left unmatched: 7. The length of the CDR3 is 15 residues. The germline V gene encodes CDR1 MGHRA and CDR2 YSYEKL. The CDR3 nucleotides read TGCGCCAGCAGCCAGACCACAGCGGGAAAAGAGACCCAGTACTTC. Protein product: CASSQTTAGKETQYF.

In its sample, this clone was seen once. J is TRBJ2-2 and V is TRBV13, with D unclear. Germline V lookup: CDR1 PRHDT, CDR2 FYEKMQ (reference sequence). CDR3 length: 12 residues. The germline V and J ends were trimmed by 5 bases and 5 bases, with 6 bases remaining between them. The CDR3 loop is CASSLLTGELFF. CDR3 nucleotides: TGTGCCAGCAGCCTCTTGACCGGGGAGCTGTTTTTT.

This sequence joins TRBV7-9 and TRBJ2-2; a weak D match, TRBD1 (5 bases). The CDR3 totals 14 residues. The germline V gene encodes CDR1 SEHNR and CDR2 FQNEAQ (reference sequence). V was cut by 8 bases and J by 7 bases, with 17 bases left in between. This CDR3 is CASVPGRVDGELFF. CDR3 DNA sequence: TGTGCCAGCGTTCCAGGGCGTGTGGACGGGGAGCTGTTTTTT.

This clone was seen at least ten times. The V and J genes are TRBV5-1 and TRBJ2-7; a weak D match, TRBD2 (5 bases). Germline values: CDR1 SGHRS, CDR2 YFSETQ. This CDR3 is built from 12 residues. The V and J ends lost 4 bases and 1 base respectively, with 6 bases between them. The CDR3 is CASSGESYEQYF. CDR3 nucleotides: TGCGCCAGCAGCGGGGAGTCCTACGAGCAGTACTTC. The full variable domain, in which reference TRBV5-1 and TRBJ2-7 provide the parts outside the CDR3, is KAGVTQTPRYLIKTRGQQVTLSCSPISGHRSVSWYQQTPGQGLQFLFEYFSETQRNKGNFPGRFSGRQFSNSRSEMNVSTLELGDSALYLCASSGESYEQYFGPGTRLTVT.

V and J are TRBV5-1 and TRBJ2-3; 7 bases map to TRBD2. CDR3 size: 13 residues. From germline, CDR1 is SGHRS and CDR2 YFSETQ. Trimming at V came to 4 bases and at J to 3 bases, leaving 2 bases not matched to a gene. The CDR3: CASSREGTDTQYF. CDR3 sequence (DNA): TGCGCCAGCAGCAGGGAGGGTACAGATACGCAGTATTTT.

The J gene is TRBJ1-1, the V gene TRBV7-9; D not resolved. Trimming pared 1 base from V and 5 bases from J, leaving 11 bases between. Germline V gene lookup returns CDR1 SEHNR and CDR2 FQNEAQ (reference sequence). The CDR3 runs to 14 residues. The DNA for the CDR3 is TGTGCCAGCAGCTTAGGTTTGGCGGGGACTGAAGCTTTCTTT. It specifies CASSLGLAGTEAFF.

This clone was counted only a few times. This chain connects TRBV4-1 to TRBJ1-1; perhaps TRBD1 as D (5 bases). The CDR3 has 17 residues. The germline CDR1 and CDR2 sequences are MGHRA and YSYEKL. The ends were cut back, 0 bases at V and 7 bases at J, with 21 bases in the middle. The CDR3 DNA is TGCGCCAGCAGCCAAGAACGGAACAGGTTAAGGGCCAGTGAAGCTTTCTTT. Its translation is CASSQERNRLRASEAFF.